The 26 T cell receptor beta chains below come from one sample, sequenced in a study of technical replicates of blood from several donors. TCRdb's table, derived via immunoSEQ multiplex PCR, lists solely in-frame clones and lacks some. The table records over 75,000 clones, 90% to 97% of them present only once. The sequenced material came from T cells isolated from PBMCs. Every receptor here comes from a human donor in good health.

V gene TRBV7-8 combines with J gene TRBJ1-5; TRBD1 agrees at 9 bases. The germline V gene encodes CDR1 SGHVS and CDR2 FQNEAQ. V shed 3 bases and J 2 bases; nucleotides not matched to a gene: 17. The CDR3 contains 20 residues. The CDR3 here is CASSLVTGQGIVGRNQPQHF. The CDR3 DNA sequence: TGTGCCAGCAGCTTGGTCACGGGACAGGGAATCGTTGGTCGCAATCAGCCCCAGCATTTT.

This clone was detected once. The gene calls are TRBV6-1 and TRBJ2-7; D may be TRBD1 (6 bases). The CDR3 loop spans 14 amino acids. Trimming took off 8 bases at V and 0 bases at J, with 14 bases between the two ends. Germline assignment: CDR1 MNHNS and CDR2 SASEGT. CDR3 bases: TGTGCCAGCGGAAGACAGGTACTCTCCTACGAGCAGTACTTC. Translating it yields CASGRQVLSYEQYF.

In its sample, this clone was seen a few times. The CDR3 bases are TGTGCCAGCGGAGCAGGACTTTTGAACACTGAAGCTTTCTTT. Translated: CASGAGLLNTEAFF. The rearrangement uses TRBV6-5 and TRBJ1-1; D remains ambiguous. This CDR3 has 14 amino acids. Per germline, CDR1 MNHEY and CDR2 SVGAGI. The germline V and J ends were trimmed by 8 bases and 0 bases, with 13 bases remaining between them.

The V and J genes are TRBV7-9 and TRBJ2-5, with 8 bases identical to TRBD2. The ends lost 5 bases at V and 4 bases at J; junction bases unmatched: 6. Germline lookup yields CDR1 SEHNR and CDR2 FQNEAQ (reference sequence). This CDR3 is built from 14 residues. CDR3 protein: CASSVGSGGETQYF. CDR3 coding DNA: TGTGCCAGCAGCGTGGGAAGCGGGGGAGAGACCCAGTACTTC.

The chain is built from TRBV11-3 and TRBJ1-1, with TRBD1 identical over 7 bases. V dropped 5 bases and J dropped 3; count of bases not matched to a gene: 9. Germline CDR1 SGHNT, CDR2 YENEEA. The CDR3 consists of 15 residues. The CDR3, as DNA: TGTGCCAGCAGCCAGAGACAGGGTTTGGACACTGAAGCTTTCTTT. Translation gives CASSQRQGLDTEAFF.

This clone has only a few counts. This chain links TRBV4-1 with TRBJ1-1, with a weak D call TRBD1 (6 bases). The CDR3 consists of 15 residues. The V and J ends lost 1 base and 11 bases respectively, with 20 bases between them. Germline assignment: CDR1 MGHRA and CDR2 YSYEKL. The CDR3 DNA follows: TGCGCCAGCAGCCAAGTAGGAGCGGGGGCGGGCTTGGCTTTCTTT. As protein: CASSQVGAGAGLAFF.

This chain links TRBV15 with TRBJ1-5, with no clear D. The germline V gene has CDR1 LNHNV and CDR2 YYDKDF (reference sequence). CDR3 length: 14 amino acids. Trimming removed 5 bases from V and 5 bases from J, with 13 bases in between. The DNA for the CDR3 is TGTGCCACCAGCCTTATTACCGGGGATCAGCCCCAGCATTTT. This sequence encodes CATSLITGDQPQHF. The whole variable domain, filled in from reference TRBV15 and TRBJ1-5, reads DAMVIQNPRYQVTQFGKPVTLSCSQTLNHNVMYWYQQKSSQAPKLLFHYYDKDFNNEADTPDNFQSRRPNTSFCFLDIRSPGLGDTAMYLCATSLITGDQPQHFGDGTRLSIL.

This chain links TRBV9 with TRBJ1-2, with D perhaps TRBD1 (6 bases). CDR1 and CDR2 (germline): SGDLS, YYNGEE. V was pared by 2 bases and J by 0 bases, with 8 bases between. The CDR3 runs 14 residues. The CDR3 nucleotides are TGTGCCAGCAGCGTTGGGGGCTCTAACTATGGCTACACCTTC. Encoded protein: CASSVGGSNYGYTF.

V usage is TRBV7-2 and J usage is TRBJ2-3; D perhaps matches TRBD2 (5 bases). The CDR3 runs to 15 residues. V shed 3 bases and J shed 2 bases, with 12 bases lying between them. Germline lookup yields CDR1 SGHTA and CDR2 FQGNSA. CDR3 sequence reads: CASSFGLSTTDTQYF. CDR3 coding DNA: TGTGCCAGCAGCTTTGGACTTTCAACCACAGATACGCAGTATTTT.

The chain has TRBV10-1 and TRBJ2-7; 11 bases map to TRBD2. Germline CDR1 and CDR2: WNHNN and SYGVQD (reference sequence). CDR3 length: 16 residues. Trimming at V came to 3 bases and at J to 1 base, leaving 5 bases not matched to a gene. The CDR3: CASSDPTSGASYEQYF. In DNA, the CDR3 is TGCGCCAGCAGTGACCCGACTAGCGGGGCTTCCTACGAGCAGTACTTC.

The V call is TRBV5-4, the J call TRBJ1-2; TRBD1 aligns across 7 bases. The V gene end was trimmed by 4 bases and the J gene end by 7 bases; junction bases not matched to a gene: 7. The CDR3 has 13 amino acids. In germline, CDR1 is SGHNT, CDR2 YYREEE (reference sequence). CDR3 sequence (DNA): TGTGCCAGCAGCAGAAACAGGGGAGGTGGCTACACCTTC. This codes for CASSRNRGGGYTF.

V usage is TRBV28 and J usage is TRBJ1-5; D might be TRBD1 (5 bases). From germline, CDR1 is MDHEN and CDR2 SYDVKM. This CDR3 comprises 20 residues. V was cut by 3 bases and J by 0 bases, with 24 bases left in between. The CDR3 sequence is CASSFDRNPWGKYSNQPQHF. CDR3 DNA: TGTGCCAGCAGTTTTGACAGAAACCCATGGGGAAAATATAGCAATCAGCCCCAGCATTTT.

This chain joins TRBV5-6 and TRBJ1-5; 7 bases agree with TRBD1. The CDR3 runs 17 residues. Germline CDR1 SGHDT, CDR2 YYEEEE. V lost 0 bases to trimming and J lost 11 bases; unmatched junction nucleotides: 17. The CDR3, as DNA: TGTGCCAGCAGCTTGGGGAGACTGGGACAGTCAGAGGGGGCCCAGCATTTT. Protein sequence: CASSLGRLGQSEGAQHF.

The rearrangement links TRBV11-3 to TRBJ1-2; TRBD1 might be the D (5 bases). Trimming took 5 bases from V and 1 from J, leaving 17 bases between them. Looked up from germline, CDR1 is SGHNT and CDR2 is YENEEA. The CDR3 totals 16 residues. This CDR3 is CASSPAGHGDNYGYTF. CDR3 DNA: TGTGCCAGCAGCCCTGCAGGACATGGCGATAACTATGGCTACACCTTC.

The chain recombines TRBV6-1 with TRBJ2-3; D might be TRBD2 (6 bases). V was pared by 2 bases and J by 2 bases, with 14 bases between. The CDR3 runs to 16 residues. In germline, CDR1 is MNHNS, CDR2 SASEGT. CDR3 coding DNA: TGTGCCAGCAGTGAACTAGCGACCAGGCTCACAGATACGCAGTATTTT. Its translation is CASSELATRLTDTQYF.

The chain is built from TRBV6-1 and TRBJ2-2, with a possible D match to TRBD2 (6 bases). The V and J ends lost 1 base and 4 bases respectively, with 13 bases between them. Germline values: CDR1 MNHNS, CDR2 SASEGT. This CDR3 has 16 residues. This CDR3 is CASSEVADGSTGELFF. CDR3 coding DNA: TGTGCCAGCAGTGAAGTAGCGGACGGCTCCACCGGGGAGCTGTTTTTT.

The chain carries TRBV19 and TRBJ2-7, with 8 bases matching TRBD2. This CDR3 is built from 14 residues. V lost 8 bases to trimming and J lost 3 bases; unmatched junction nucleotides: 9. The V gene's germline CDR1 is LNHDA and CDR2 SQIVND (reference sequence). The CDR3 DNA reads as TGTGCCAGTCAGCCGGGACTAGGCAACTACGAGCAGTACTTC. Translating it yields CASQPGLGNYEQYF.

The chain carries TRBV19 and TRBJ1-5; possible D gene TRBD1, 6 bases. CDR3 length equals 15 residues. Germline V gene sequence: CDR1 LNHDA, CDR2 SQIVND (reference sequence). Trimming shortened V by 1 base and J by 0 bases, and 7 bases separated the two germline ends. CDR3 in amino acids: CASSIAGDSNQPQHF. The DNA for the CDR3 is TGTGCCAGTAGTATAGCAGGGGATAGCAATCAGCCCCAGCATTTT.

This rearrangement joins TRBV25-1 to TRBJ2-7; 7 positions agree with TRBD2. The CDR3 consists of 15 residues. Germline V CDR1 and CDR2: MGHDK, SYGVNS. After removal of 3 bases from V and 2 bases from J, the junction contained 7 bases not matched to a gene. The CDR3 region is CASSDAGVKPYEQYF. The DNA of the CDR3 is TGTGCCAGCAGTGATGCGGGAGTTAAGCCCTACGAGCAGTACTTC.

V gene TRBV19 combines with J gene TRBJ2-7, with a weak D call TRBD2 (6 bases). Between the trimmed V and J ends, which lost 6 bases and 3 bases, there was a span of 9 bases. The germline gives CDR1 LNHDA, CDR2 SQIVND (reference sequence). The CDR3 consists of 12 residues. The CDR3 DNA sequence: TGTGCCAGTAGCGGGAGTAACTACGAGCAGTACTTC. Its protein product is CASSGSNYEQYF.

The rearrangement links TRBV27 to TRBJ2-1; perhaps TRBD2 as D (6 bases). Germline values: CDR1 MNHEY, CDR2 SMNVEV (reference sequence). The length of the CDR3 is 17 residues. Deletions cut 2 bases from V and 5 bases from J, with 19 bases between. CDR3 nucleotides: TGTGCCAGCAGTTTACTCCGAACGGGAGCCCCAGACAATGAGCAGTTCTTC. This gives the protein CASSLLRTGAPDNEQFF.

V gene TRBV11-3 combines with J gene TRBJ2-5; TRBD1 is a possible D gene (6 bases). This CDR3 comprises 13 residues. Germline CDR1 reads SGHNT; CDR2 reads YENEEA. The V end lost 5 bases, the J end lost 4 bases, and 11 bases lay between the germline ends. CDR3 loop: CASSHRVAETQYF. CDR3 sequence (DNA): TGTGCCAGCAGCCACAGGGTAGCAGAGACCCAGTACTTC.

The rearrangement links TRBV28 to TRBJ2-1; tentative D call: TRBD1 (6 bases). Per the germline V gene, CDR1 is MDHEN and CDR2 is SYDVKM. V gave up 4 bases and J gave up 5 bases, with 15 bases separating them. The length of the CDR3 is 15 residues. Here the CDR3 DNA reads TGTGCCAGCAGTTCCTGGGGGCAGGGGAACAATGAGCAGTTCTTC. It translates to CASSSWGQGNNEQFF.

V is TRBV7-6 and J is TRBJ2-7; tentative D call: TRBD1 (6 bases). Per the germline V gene, CDR1 is SGHVS and CDR2 is FNYEAQ. This CDR3 spans 14 amino acids. The V gene lost 1 base and the J gene lost 10 bases, with 17 bases spanning the gap. CDR3 amino acids: CASSLVPSRQEQYF. CDR3 DNA sequence: TGTGCCAGCAGCTTAGTCCCCTCGAGACAGGAACAGTACTTC.

This clone appeared once. The chain is built from TRBV5-1 and TRBJ2-5; 9 bases line up with TRBD2. V lost 5 bases to trimming and J lost 5 bases; unmatched junction nucleotides: 7. From germline, CDR1 is SGHRS and CDR2 YFSETQ. CDR3 length: 14 residues. The CDR3 region has the DNA TGCGCCAGCAGAGGTGCGGGGGGGCCGGAGACCCAGTACTTC. This codes for CASRGAGGPETQYF.

The chain joins TRBV10-1 to TRBJ2-3; 7 bases fit TRBD1. The CDR3 has 13 residues. Germline values: CDR1 WNHNN, CDR2 SYGVQD (reference sequence). V shed 7 bases, J shed 2 bases, and the junction held 3 bases outside the gene matches. This CDR3 is CASKGQYTDTQYF. CDR3 DNA: TGCGCCAGCAAGGGACAGTACACAGATACGCAGTATTTT.